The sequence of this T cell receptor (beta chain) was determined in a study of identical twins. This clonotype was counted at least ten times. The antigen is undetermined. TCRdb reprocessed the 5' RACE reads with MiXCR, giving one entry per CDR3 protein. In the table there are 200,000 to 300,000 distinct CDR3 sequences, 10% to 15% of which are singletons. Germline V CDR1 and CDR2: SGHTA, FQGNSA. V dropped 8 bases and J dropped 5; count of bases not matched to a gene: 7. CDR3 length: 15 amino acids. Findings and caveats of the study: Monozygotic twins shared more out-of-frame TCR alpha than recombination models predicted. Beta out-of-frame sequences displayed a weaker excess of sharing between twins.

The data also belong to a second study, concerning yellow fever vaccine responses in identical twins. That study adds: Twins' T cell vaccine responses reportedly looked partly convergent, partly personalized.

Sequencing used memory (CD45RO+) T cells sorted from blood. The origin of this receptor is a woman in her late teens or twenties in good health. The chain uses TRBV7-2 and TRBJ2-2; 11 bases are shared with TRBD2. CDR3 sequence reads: CASCTSGSYTGELFF. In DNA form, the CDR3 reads TGTGCCAGCTGCACTAGCGGGAGCTATACCGGGGAGCTGTTTTTT.